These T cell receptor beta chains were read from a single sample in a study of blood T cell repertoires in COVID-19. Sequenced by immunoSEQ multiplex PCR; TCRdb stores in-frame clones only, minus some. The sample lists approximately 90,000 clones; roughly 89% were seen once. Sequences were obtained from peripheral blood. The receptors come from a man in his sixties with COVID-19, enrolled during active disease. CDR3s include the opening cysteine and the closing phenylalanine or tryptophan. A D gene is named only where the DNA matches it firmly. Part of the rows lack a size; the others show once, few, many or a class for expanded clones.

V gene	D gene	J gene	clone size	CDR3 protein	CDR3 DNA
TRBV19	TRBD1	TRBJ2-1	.	CASSGQGSSYNEQFF	TGTGCCAGTTCCGGACAGGGGAGCTCCTACAATGAGCAGTTCTTC
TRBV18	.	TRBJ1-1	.	CASSPTVGGQAFF	TGTGCCAGCTCACCCACGGTCGGGGGGCAAGCTTTCTTT
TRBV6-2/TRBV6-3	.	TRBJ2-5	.	CASSVGAETQYF	TGTGCCAGCAGTGTCGGAGCAGAGACCCAGTACTTC
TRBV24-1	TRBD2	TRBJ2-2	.	CATSGAGVITGELFF	TGTGCCACCAGTGGAGCGGGAGTGATCACCGGGGAGCTGTTTTTT
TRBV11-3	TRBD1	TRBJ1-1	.	CASSLGQGGEAFF	TGTGCCAGCAGCCTAGGACAGGGAGGTGAAGCTTTCTTT
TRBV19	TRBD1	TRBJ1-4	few	CASRTGGKDEKLFF	TGTGCCAGTAGGACAGGGGGCAAGGATGAAAAACTGTTTTTT
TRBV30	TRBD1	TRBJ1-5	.	CAWSVQGAQPQHF	TGTGCCTGGAGTGTACAGGGGGCTCAGCCCCAGCATTTT
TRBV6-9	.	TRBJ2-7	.	CASSSKGQGYEQYF	TGTGCCAGCAGTTCCAAGGGGCAGGGCTACGAGCAGTACTTC
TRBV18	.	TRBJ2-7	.	CASSKSPIQGGEQYF	TGTGCCAGCTCCAAATCGCCGATTCAGGGTGGCGAGCAGTACTTC
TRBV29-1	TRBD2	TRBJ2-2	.	CSAGGGRAPGELFF	TGCAGCGCTGGGGGCGGGAGGGCCCCCGGGGAGCTGTTTTTT
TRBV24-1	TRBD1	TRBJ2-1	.	CATSATGALLNEQFF	TGTGCCACCAGTGCGACAGGGGCCCTGTTAAATGAGCAGTTCTTC
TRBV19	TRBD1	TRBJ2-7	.	CASSILPGQGLYEQYF	TGTGCCAGTAGTATTCTCCCGGGACAGGGGCTCTACGAGCAGTACTTC